This is a list of T cell receptor beta chains from one sample in a study of shared clonotypes between healthy human individuals. The data were produced by immunoSEQ multiplex PCR, yet TCRdb's version contains in-frame clones alone and is incomplete. The data show under 850,000 clones, with 55% to 80% seen just once and approximately 1.7% held by the top ten. Sequencing was performed on memory CD4+ T cells sorted from blood. The source is a woman aged 25 to 39 in good health. The CDR3 runs from the conserved cysteine through the conserved F or W. The D gene is left open where the match is weak. Rows may omit the clone size; those that give it use once, few, many or a size class.

TRBD1 TRBJ2-1 TRBV7-8 NA TGTGCCAGCAGTACCTGGGACAGGGTAGGTGAGCAGTTCTTC CASSTWDRVGEQFF
NA TRBJ2-7 TRBV2 NA TGTGCCAGCGTTGCCGGCCCCTTTCGGGAGCAGTACTTC CASVAGPFREQYF
NA TRBJ1-1 TRBV5-6 NA TGTGCCAGCAGCTTGTCTCCCGGGGACGGAATGAACACTGAAGCTTTCTTT CASSLSPGDGMNTEAFF
NA TRBJ2-5 TRBV6-5 NA TGTGCCAGCAGTCCCTACTCCTACCAAGAGACCCAGTACTTC CASSPYSYQETQYF
NA TRBJ1-4 TRBV6-4 once TGTGCCAGCAGAAGCTCTGGGGCAAGCAATGAAAAACTGTTTTTT CASRSSGASNEKLFF
NA TRBJ2-4 TRBV28 NA TGTGCCAGCAGTCCGGCCGGGACTCTTAAAAACATTCAGTACTTC CASSPAGTLKNIQYF
NA TRBJ2-1 TRBV28 NA TGTGCCAGCAGGCTACCGGGCTCCTACAATGAGCAGTTCTTC CASRLPGSYNEQFF
NA TRBJ2-7 TRBV7-2 few TGTGCCAGCAGCTTAAAGGGCAAGGGCGAGCAGTACTTC CASSLKGKGEQYF
NA TRBJ2-7 TRBV7-9 NA TGTGCCAGCAGCTTAGGATTGCGGAGCGGCCGTCCCTACGAGCAGTACTTC CASSLGLRSGRPYEQYF
NA TRBJ1-2 TRBV7-2 NA TGTGCCAGCAGCCGGGGTGGGGGAAACTATGGCTACACCTTC CASSRGGGNYGYTF
TRBD2 TRBJ2-7 TRBV2 NA TGTGCCAGCAGGGAACGGGAGGTCTTTTCCTACGAGCAGTACTTC CASREREVFSYEQYF
NA TRBJ1-4 TRBV27 NA TGTGCCAGCAGTTTTGGGGCTCTCGGTGAAAAACTGTTTTTT CASSFGALGEKLFF
NA TRBJ1-1 TRBV11-2 NA TGTGCCAGCAGCCCATGGGGTACGGTGAACACTGAAGCTTTCTTT CASSPWGTVNTEAFF
NA TRBJ2-3 TRBV10-2 many TGCGCCAGCAGAGGGGATAGGGCTACGCAGTATTTT CASRGDRATQYF
NA TRBJ2-3 TRBV25-1 NA TGTGCCAGCAGGGGAGTTACCCTAAGGGGGGGCACAGATACGCAGTATTTT CASRGVTLRGGTDTQYF
NA TRBJ2-5 TRBV14 NA TGTGCCAGCAGCCAAATCGGCTTACAAGAGACCCAGTACTTC CASSQIGLQETQYF
NA TRBJ2-3 TRBV9 NA TGTGCCAGCAGCGACTCCAGGCCAGGGGATACGCAGTATTTT CASSDSRPGDTQYF
TRBD1 TRBJ1-4 TRBV5-6 NA TGTGCCAGCAGCTCCAGACAGGGGGCGAATGAAAAACTGTTTTTT CASSSRQGANEKLFF
TRBD2 TRBJ2-1 TRBV28 NA TGTGCCAGCAGTTCCCCCGTGTTACGCGGGAGGCCCTACAATGAGCAGTTCTTC CASSSPVLRGRPYNEQFF
NA TRBJ1-2 TRBV5-1 NA TGCGCCAGCAGCTTGGAGGCAGGGCCCCGGAGAGGCGGGGGCTACACCTTC CASSLEAGPRRGGGYTF
NA TRBJ2-1 TRBV29-1 NA TGCAGCGTTGAAGAAGATCGTACCGCTTTCAATGAGCAGTTCTTC CSVEEDRTAFNEQFF
NA TRBJ1-5 TRBV2 NA TGTGCCAGCAGCAGACTAAACAGCGCAAATCAGCCCCAGCATTTT CASSRLNSANQPQHF
NA TRBJ2-3 TRBV5-4 once TGTGCCAGCAGCGCAGTGGGGGTGACAGATACGCAGTATTTT CASSAVGVTDTQYF